The next 20 T cell receptor beta chains were all read from a single sample in a study of Graves' ophthalmopathy and Graves' hyperthyroidism. RNA transcripts served as template for amplifying TCR beta CDR3 sequences. In the first round, RT-PCR was carried out with HTBI primers, and a multiplex PCR formed the second round. MiXCR, applied by TCRdb to the multiplex PCR reads, yields one record per CDR3 protein. Here the sample spans about 740,000 distinct CDR3 sequences, 40% being singletons. The specimen was peripheral blood. These receptor sequences come from an adult man with Graves' ophthalmopathy.

The CDR3 DNA follows: TGTGCCAGCAGCTTCGCCTACACTGAAGCTTTCTTT. Its protein product is CASSFAYTEAFF. V is TRBV5-4 and J is TRBJ1-1; D unclear. The length of the CDR3 is 12 residues. V dropped 2 bases and J dropped 3 bases, with 5 bases sitting between them. The germline gives CDR1 SGHNT, CDR2 YYREEE (reference sequence).

This clonotype was detected many times. The chain has TRBV12-3 or TRBV12-4 and TRBJ2-5; 10 bases fit TRBD2. The V and J ends lost 5 bases and 9 bases, in that order; junction bases with no gene match: 6. CDR3 length equals 13 residues. The CDR3 protein is CASSASGTSAQYF. CDR3 sequence (DNA): TGTGCCAGCAGTGCCAGCGGGACTAGCGCCCAGTACTTC.

The V gene is TRBV29-1, the J gene TRBJ1-2, with a possible D match to TRBD1 (5 bases). Germline values: CDR1 SQVTM, CDR2 ANQGSEA. V was shortened by 8 bases and J by 2 bases, with 9 bases between the two germline ends. The CDR3 is made up of 11 amino acids. The CDR3 nucleotides read TGCAGCTTAGAGGGGAACTATGGCTACACCTTC. It is translated as CSLEGNYGYTF.

In this sample, this clonotype turned up a few times. The chain's CDR3 is CASSQGGRAGELFF. CDR3 nucleotides: TGTGCCAGCAGCCAGGGGGGGAGGGCCGGGGAGCTGTTTTTT. The J gene is TRBJ2-2, the V gene TRBV7-9; the D call may be TRBD1 or TRBD2 (7 bases each). Germline CDR1 reads SEHNR; CDR2 reads FQNEAQ (reference sequence). Trimming cost V 5 bases and J 6 bases, with 13 bases left between them. CDR3 length: 14 residues.

This chain uses TRBV20-1 with TRBJ2-5, with D possibly matching TRBD1 (6 bases). V lost 4 bases and J 7 bases, leaving 16 bases between the germline ends. Germline V gene lookup returns CDR1 DFQATT and CDR2 SNEGSKA (reference sequence). The CDR3 contains 13 residues. The CDR3 is CSAIRTDTGTQYF. As DNA, the CDR3 is TGCAGTGCTATTCGGACAGACACCGGGACCCAGTACTTC.

This clonotype was seen ten or more times. The chain recombines TRBV19 with TRBJ1-1, with D hard to call. The CDR3 covers 14 residues. The V end lost 1 base, the J end lost 1 base, and 7 bases lay between the germline ends. CDR1 LNHDA and CDR2 SQIVND come from the germline V gene (reference sequence). The CDR3 DNA reads as TGTGCCAGTAGTATAGTAGGAGGGAACACTGAAGCTTTCTTT. It is translated as CASSIVGGNTEAFF.

The rearrangement uses TRBV12-3 or TRBV12-4 and TRBJ2-5, with 8 bases fitting TRBD1. CDR3 length: 12 amino acids. With V trimmed by 4 bases and J by 5 bases, 0 bases remained unmatched. As DNA, the CDR3 is TGTGCCAGCAGTTGGGACAGGGAGACCCAGTACTTC. Its protein is CASSWDRETQYF.

This clonotype turned up a few times. J is TRBJ2-7 and V is TRBV19; 8 bases are shared with TRBD1. With 8 bases clipped from V and 5 bases from J, the junction kept 8 bases outside the gene matches. The CDR3 loop spans 13 amino acids. Germline CDR1 is LNHDA and CDR2 is SQIVND (reference sequence). In DNA form, the CDR3 reads TGTGCCAGTCGGGACAGGCTTGGAGACGAGCAGTACTTC. Protein product: CASRDRLGDEQYF.

On this clonotype: This may come from a read error, since a much larger clone is one base off. The CDR3 carries no conserved terminal phenylalanine or tryptophan, so it likely arises from a read error. The chain couples TRBV20-1 to TRBJ2-5; 8 positions agree with TRBD1. Per germline, CDR1 DFQATT and CDR2 SNEGSKA (reference sequence). This CDR3 region has 15 residues. V trimming: 4 bases; J trimming: 7 bases; junction bases outside the gene matches: 14. The CDR3 nucleotides are TGCAGTGCTACCGAGGTGGCAGGGGGCGGTGGGACCCAGTACGTC. Its translation is CSATEVAGGGGTQYV.

This clonotype was observed many times. The chain couples TRBV24-1 to TRBJ2-7; no firm D call. CDR1 is KGHDR and CDR2 is SFDVKD in the germline V gene. The ends were cut back, 4 bases at V and 7 bases at J, with 13 bases in the middle. The CDR3 totals 13 residues. This CDR3 reads CATSERTTGEQYF. CDR3 coding DNA: TGTGCCACCAGTGAAAGAACAACTGGGGAGCAGTACTTC.

The chain employs TRBV10-3 and TRBJ1-5, with unresolved D. The germline CDR1 and CDR2 sequences are ENHRY and SYGVKD. Trimming removed 11 bases from V and 4 bases from J, with 15 bases in between. The CDR3 runs to 13 residues. The CDR3 DNA sequence: TGTGCCTGGAATAGCCGGAGTAATCAGCCCCAGCATTTT. Its translation is CAWNSRSNQPQHF.

This chain joins TRBV5-4 and TRBJ1-6; a weak D match, TRBD1 (6 bases). The CDR3 consists of 15 residues. CDR1 is SGHNT, CDR2 YYREEE, per germline (reference sequence). With 4 bases removed from V and 15 bases from J, the gap between germline ends came to 23 bases. The CDR3 DNA follows: TGTGCCAGCAGCCCCCGGGACACCCCGGTATTGGGCCTCCACTTT. Protein sequence: CASSPRDTPVLGLHF. Variable domain in full (rest from reference TRBV5-4 and TRBJ1-6): ETGVTQSPTHLIKTRGQQVTLRCSSQSGHNTVSWYQQALGQGPQFIFQYYREEENGRGNFPPRFSGLQFPNYSSELNVNALELDDSALYLCASSPRDTPVLGLHFGNGTRLTVT.

The rearrangement uses TRBV19 and TRBJ2-7, with D uncertain. CDR3 size: 16 residues. V lost 1 base and J lost 4, with 17 bases in between. In germline, CDR1 is LNHDA, CDR2 SQIVND (reference sequence). This CDR3 reads CASSIGFVAGGYEQYF. CDR3 sequence (DNA): TGTGCCAGTAGTATAGGATTTGTGGCCGGTGGGTACGAGCAGTACTTC.

A note on this clonotype: The conserved final phenylalanine or tryptophan is absent from the CDR3, which likely points to a read error. This chain connects TRBV25-1 to TRBJ1-6, with TRBD1 as a possible D gene (5 bases). The V gene's germline CDR1 is MGHDK and CDR2 SYGVNS. Trimming took off 4 bases at V and 0 bases at J, with 10 bases between the two ends. The CDR3 is 16 amino acids. The chain's CDR3 is CASSGEGSSYNSPLHS. For the CDR3, the DNA is TGTGCCAGCAGTGGTGAGGGGAGCTCCTATAATTCACCCCTCCACTCT.

A few counts support this clonotype. V is TRBV19 and J is TRBJ1-1; perhaps TRBD1 as D (5 bases). Germline values: CDR1 LNHDA, CDR2 SQIVND (reference sequence). The CDR3 has 12 amino acids. Trimming removed 11 bases from V and 5 bases from J, with 15 bases in between. CDR3 nucleotide sequence: TGTGCCTGGGCTCAAAGGGGAACTGAAGCTTTCTTT. As protein: CAWAQRGTEAFF.

Points on this clonotype: Because it lacks the conserved phenylalanine or tryptophan at the end, this CDR3 is likely a read error. The DNA is left out, because the CDR3 cannot be placed on it with certainty; the CDR3 is given as TCRdb lists it. The CDR3 sequence is CASSGGGSYT. The chain combines TRBV10-2 with TRBJ2-5; TRBD1, the table's D call, was not compared with the DNA. Per the germline V gene, CDR1 is WSHSY and CDR2 is SAAADI. The CDR3 is made up of 10 amino acids, end residues included.

The J gene is TRBJ2-3, the V gene TRBV7-9, with D possibly being TRBD2 (5 bases). The germline V gene encodes CDR1 SEHNR and CDR2 FQNEAQ (reference sequence). The ends were cut back, 5 bases at V and 0 bases at J, with 12 bases in the middle. The CDR3 is 15 amino acids. The CDR3 is CASSVLEGSTDTQYF. The CDR3 nucleotides read TGTGCCAGCAGCGTCCTTGAGGGCAGCACAGATACGCAGTATTTT.

This clonotype was detected ten times or more. The chain joins TRBV20-1 to TRBJ2-7, with 12 bases that match TRBD2. V was pared by 3 bases and J by 0 bases, with 6 bases of the junction left unmatched. The CDR3 sequence is 16 residues long. Looked up from germline, CDR1 is DFQATT and CDR2 is SNEGSKA (reference sequence). Here the CDR3 reads CSARTSGGPDSYEQYF. CDR3 nucleotide sequence: TGCAGTGCTAGGACTAGCGGGGGCCCCGACTCCTACGAGCAGTACTTC.

This clonotype was counted at least ten times. This chain connects TRBV24-1 to TRBJ1-2; D is unresolved. Germline loops: CDR1 KGHDR, CDR2 SFDVKD. Trimming removed 4 bases from V and 6 bases from J, with 11 bases in between. This CDR3 has 13 amino acids. DNA of the CDR3: TGTGCCACCAGTGACAGGACGGCTGATGGCTACACCTTC. This translates into CATSDRTADGYTF.

This clonotype came up many times. V is TRBV10-3 and J is TRBJ1-2; 9 bases are shared with TRBD1. With 3 bases clipped from V and 3 bases from J, the junction kept 2 bases outside the gene matches. Germline CDR1 is ENHRY and CDR2 is SYGVKD. This CDR3 comprises 14 residues. CDR3 region: CAISEGQGYYGYTF. CDR3 in DNA: TGTGCCATCAGTGAAGGACAGGGGTACTATGGCTACACCTTC.